This T cell receptor (beta chain) was observed in a study of shared clonotypes between healthy human individuals. The junction had 10 bases not matched to a gene; V was cut back by 3 bases and J by 4 bases. CDR3 length equals 16 residues. Germline V gives CDR1 SGHDT, CDR2 YYEEEE. Study-level points and caveats: Researchers sampled blood only, noting tissue repertoires likely differ. Relative to clonotypes present in all four donors, those not shared had lower generation probabilities. The naive CD4 repertoires of a handful of donors were compared, and around 5.1% of clonotypes were shared.

Profiled with immunoSEQ multiplex PCR; TCRdb holds only in-frame clones, not every one. The table lists around 1.5 million clones, about 98% of them singletons. To note about this clone: What it binds is unknown.

The V gene is TRBV5-6, the J gene TRBJ2-5; the match to TRBD1 covers 9 bases. This TCR was sampled from a man aged 25-45 years in good health. The sample taken for sequencing was naive CD4+ T cells sorted from blood. The subset here: CD45RA+ positively selected. The CDR3: CASSYRTGAGRETQYF. Here the CDR3 DNA reads TGTGCCAGCAGCTATAGGACAGGGGCGGGAAGAGAGACCCAGTACTTC. Complete variable domain (other parts from reference TRBV5-6 and TRBJ2-5): DAGVTQSPTHLIKTRGQQVTLRCSPKSGHDTVSWYQQALGQGPQFIFQYYEEEERQRGNFPDRFSGHQFPNYSSELNVNALLLGDSALYLCASSYRTGAGRETQYFGPGTRLLVL.